This entry lists 15 T cell receptor beta chains sequenced from one sample in a study of CD4 and CD8 cells across lung adenocarcinoma regions. TCRdb independently ran MiXCR on the PCR reads; one entry per CDR3 protein. The sample contains around 18,000 distinct CDR3 sequences, more than 45% of which appear only once. Sequenced: CD8+ T cells from the center of a lung tumor. Receptors originate from a female donor with lung adenocarcinoma. The CD4 and CD8 labels of this study may be unreliable.

J is TRBJ2-1 and V is TRBV6-1, with TRBD2 identical over 10 bases. Germline loops: CDR1 MNHNS, CDR2 SASEGT. V was clipped by 5 bases and J by 2 bases; unmatched bases: 6. The CDR3 extends over 16 amino acids. CDR3 sequence (DNA): TGTGCCAGCAGTCAAGGACTAGCGGTACCCTACAATGAGCAGTTCTTC. It specifies CASSQGLAVPYNEQFF.

This clonotype has a count of ten or more. CDR3: CASLADGNQPQHF. The CDR3 region has the DNA TGTGCCAGCTTAGCCGATGGGAATCAGCCCCAGCATTTT. J is TRBJ1-5 and V is TRBV6-1, with D hard to call. The CDR3 length is 13 residues. CDR1 and CDR2 (germline): MNHNS, SASEGT. V was trimmed by 8 bases and J by 4 bases, leaving 12 bases between them.

The chain joins TRBV27 to TRBJ1-1, with 9 nucleotides matching TRBD1. Germline V gene lookup returns CDR1 MNHEY and CDR2 SMNVEV (reference sequence). This CDR3 contains 12 residues. Trimming removed 6 bases from V and 11 bases from J; junction bases left unmatched: 7. The CDR3 DNA reads as TGTGCCAGCAGGGAAAACAGGGGGCAGGCTTTCTTT. This sequence encodes CASRENRGQAFF.

This clonotype was seen only a few times. The rearrangement joins TRBV6-1 to TRBJ2-5; D remains ambiguous. The assigned J gene may be wrong: the sequence end matches TRBJ2-7 better. The CDR3 is made up of 13 amino acids. Germline CDR1 reads MNHNS; CDR2 reads SASEGT. The CDR3 DNA is TGTGCCAGCAGCACCCCGACCTCCTACGAGCAGTACTTC. Translating it yields CASSTPTSYEQYF.

This clonotype was detected ten times or more. This chain joins TRBV6-5 and TRBJ2-3; TRBD2 matches at 9 bases. After removal of 2 bases from V and 5 bases from J, the junction contained 11 bases not matched to a gene. The CDR3 spans 17 residues. Germline assignment: CDR1 MNHEY and CDR2 SVGAGI. The CDR3 DNA sequence: TGTGCCAGCAGTTACGGCGGGGCGGGAGGGCTAGAAGATACGCAGTATTTT. This sequence encodes CASSYGGAGGLEDTQYF.

The chain joins TRBV6-5 to TRBJ2-3; D may match TRBD1 or TRBD2 (5 bases each). The J call may not be correct, given that the DNA end is closer to TRBJ2-5. The CDR3 runs 15 residues. From germline, CDR1 is MNHEY and CDR2 SVGAGI. The CDR3 coding sequence is TGTGCCAGCAGTTACTCTGGGACGAAATGGGAGACCCAGTACTTC. Its translation: CASSYSGTKWETQYF.

This clonotype was observed a few times. The rearrangement joins TRBV27 to TRBJ2-4; TRBD2 might be the D (6 bases). Trimming stripped 3 bases from V and 13 bases from J, with 22 bases between. The CDR3 has 15 residues. Germline CDR1 reads MNHEY; CDR2 reads SMNVEV (reference sequence). Here the CDR3 DNA reads TGTGCCAGCAGTTTGGGGCGGGGAGCCAAAAACACGCAGTACTTC. It translates to CASSLGRGAKNTQYF.

The J gene is TRBJ2-1, the V gene TRBV11-1, with 7 bases that match TRBD2. Germline trimming cut 3 bases from V and 9 bases from J; bases unmatched to any gene: 8. The CDR3 is 14 residues long. Germline-derived CDR1 and CDR2 are SGHAT and FQDESV (reference sequence). The CDR3 spells CASSLLRGTSEQFF. The CDR3 coding sequence is TGTGCCAGCAGCTTGCTGCGGGGGACCTCTGAGCAGTTCTTC. Full variable domain (remainder filled in from reference TRBV11-1 and TRBJ2-1): EAEVAQSPRYKITEKSQAVAFWCDPISGHATLYWYRQILGQGPELLVQFQDESVVDDSQLPKDRFSAERLKGVDSTLKIQPAELGDSAMYLCASSLLRGTSEQFFGPGTRLTVL.

This clonotype was picked up a small number of times. At one boundary the junction diverges from the germline segment, which might be a read error. The J gene is TRBJ2-3, the V gene TRBV10-3; tentatively, D is TRBD1 (7 bases). The germline CDR1 and CDR2 sequences are ENHRY and SYGVKD. CDR3 length: 16 residues. The CDR3 coding sequence is TGTGCCATCAGCTCCCGGGACAGAACTAGCACAGAGACGCAGTACTTT. This gives the protein CAISSRDRTSTETQYF.

At least ten counts were recorded for this clonotype. The chain is built from TRBV6-5 and TRBJ2-7, with D maybe TRBD1 (6 bases). Trimming took 3 bases from V and 2 from J, leaving 11 bases between them. Germline lookup yields CDR1 MNHEY and CDR2 SVGAGI. This CDR3 contains 14 residues. CDR3 nucleotides: TGTGCCAGCAGTTATCAGACAGGTCCCTACGAGCAGTACTTC. Translating gives CASSYQTGPYEQYF.

This clonotype came up a few times. The chain combines TRBV6-1 with TRBJ2-1, with 13 bases fitting TRBD2. J was trimmed by 8 bases and V by 4 bases; bases with no gene match: 5. The germline gives CDR1 MNHNS, CDR2 SASEGT. The CDR3 contains 15 residues. CDR3 in amino acids: CASSAGLAGVYEQFF. The CDR3 coding sequence is TGTGCCAGCAGTGCCGGACTAGCGGGAGTTTATGAGCAGTTCTTC.

With respect to this clonotype: A junction end diverges from the germline sequence, so it may reflect a read error. The chain links TRBV7-7 to TRBJ2-2; D tentatively reads TRBD1 or TRBD2 (5 bases each). The length of the CDR3 is 12 residues. From germline, CDR1 is SSHAT and CDR2 FNYEAQ (reference sequence). CDR3 DNA: TGTGCTAGCAGCCCACGCACCGGGGCGCTGTATTTT. Residues: CASSPRTGALYF.

Details on this clonotype: The CDR3 carries no conserved terminal phenylalanine or tryptophan, so it likely arises from a read error. No DNA is shown, since the ends of the CDR3 on it are uncertain; the CDR3 is the one TCRdb lists. The genes are TRBV6-5 and TRBJ2-1; the D call of TRBD1 is as the table states it, not checked on the DNA. Germline values: CDR1 MNHEY, CDR2 SVGAGI. Inclusive of both ends, the CDR3 amounts to 21 amino acids. CDR3 region: CASSYSGDRAFSYNSPLHFGN.

The V gene is TRBV10-1, the J gene TRBJ2-1, with 7 positions matching TRBD2. The CDR3 is made up of 13 amino acids. With 1 base clipped from V and 15 bases from J, the junction kept 9 bases outside the gene matches. Per the germline V gene, CDR1 is WNHNN and CDR2 is SYGVQD (reference sequence). The CDR3 DNA sequence: TGCGCCAGCAGTGAGTTCCTAGCGGATGATGCGTTCTTC. Its protein product is CASSEFLADDAFF.

Note on this clonotype: One end of the junction varies from germline; a read error may be responsible. The chain links TRBV9 to TRBJ1-6; D is uncertain. The CDR3 is 14 residues long. Germline V gives CDR1 SGDLS, CDR2 YYNGEE. In DNA form, the CDR3 reads TGTGCCAGCAGCGTAGAAGTGGATAAATCACCCCTCCACTTT. Translating it yields CASSVEVDKSPLHF.